Following are 23 T cell receptor beta chains from one sample sequenced in a study of CD8 T cells in ankylosing spondylitis. TCRdb ran MiXCR on the 5' RACE reads and lists one entry per CDR3 protein. The sample consists of 300,000 to 400,000 distinct CDR3 sequences, 20% to 25% of them appearing once. What was sequenced was blood, either unsorted or a sorted T cell fraction (not recorded which). The origin of the receptors is a male donor with ankylosing spondylitis or in good health (not recorded which).

This clonotype was detected a few times. The DNA of the CDR3 is TGTGCCAGCAGACTCCGCGGCGGAAACACTGAAGCTTTCTTT. Translating gives CASRLRGGNTEAFF. The chain joins TRBV27 to TRBJ1-1; D not resolved. The CDR3 is 14 amino acids. Germline CDR1 reads MNHEY; CDR2 reads SMNVEV (reference sequence). V was clipped by 6 bases and J by 2 bases, with 13 bases between them.

The chain is built from TRBV5-4 and TRBJ2-3; D is tentatively TRBD1 or TRBD2 (6 bases each). Deletions cut 1 base from V and 6 bases from J, with 15 bases between. From germline, CDR1 is SGHNT and CDR2 YYREEE (reference sequence). The length of the CDR3 is 15 residues. The CDR3: CASSLSRGLGDTQYF. CDR3 nucleotide sequence: TGTGCCAGCAGCTTGAGCCGGGGGCTTGGGGATACGCAGTATTTT.

This clonotype appeared once. The chain carries TRBV20-1 and TRBJ2-3; 9 positions match TRBD2. CDR1 and CDR2 from the germline V gene are DFQATT and SNEGSKA (reference sequence). The CDR3 is 15 amino acids. V dropped 3 bases and J dropped 2; count of bases not matched to a gene: 6. The CDR3 DNA follows: TGCAGTGCTAGCGGCGGGAGGGGGGACACAGATACGCAGTATTTT. It yields the protein CSASGGRGDTDTQYF.

The gene calls are TRBV27 and TRBJ2-2; TRBD2 is a possible D gene (7 bases). Germline assignment: CDR1 MNHEY and CDR2 SMNVEV (reference sequence). The V gene lost 8 bases and the J gene lost 4 bases, with 23 bases spanning the gap. The CDR3 spans 17 residues. CDR3 nucleotides: TGTGCCAGCTACCCCTTGGCGGGGGCACCACTCACCGGGGAGCTGTTTTTT. Protein sequence: CASYPLAGAPLTGELFF.

The V and J genes are TRBV11-3 and TRBJ2-2, with a possible D match to TRBD1 (6 bases). The CDR3 is made up of 16 amino acids. Trimming stripped 2 bases from V and 4 bases from J, with 14 bases between. Per the germline V gene, CDR1 is SGHNT and CDR2 is YENEEA. The CDR3 region has the DNA TGTGCCAGCAGCTTACTAGGGGGTGCGGCCACCGGGGAGCTGTTTTTT. Protein sequence: CASSLLGGAATGELFF.

This clonotype turned up a few times. The chain employs TRBV3-1 and TRBJ2-5; D is unresolved. Trimming removed 0 bases at V and 2 bases at J, with 10 bases between. The germline CDR1 and CDR2 sequences are LGHDT and YNNKEL (reference sequence). The CDR3 spans 15 residues. Here the CDR3 reads CASSQEIWPQETQYF. The CDR3 bases are TGTGCCAGCAGCCAAGAGATATGGCCACAAGAGACCCAGTACTTC.

The CDR3 loop is CSVTGTGFAGELFF. The CDR3 coding sequence is TGCAGCGTTACCGGGACAGGTTTTGCCGGGGAGCTGTTTTTT. V gene TRBV29-1 combines with J gene TRBJ2-2; TRBD1 aligns across 8 bases. The CDR3 is 14 residues long. V lost 5 bases, J lost 6 bases, and 8 bases stayed unmatched. Germline V gene data show CDR1 as SQVTM and CDR2 as ANQGSEA.

The chain uses TRBV27 and TRBJ2-2; 7 bases are a match to TRBD1. Germline V gives CDR1 MNHEY, CDR2 SMNVEV (reference sequence). V lost 3 bases and J lost 2; bases outside the gene matches: 9. CDR3 size: 17 residues. The CDR3 reads CASSFSTGTANTGELFF. The CDR3 bases are TGTGCCAGCAGTTTCTCAACAGGGACAGCCAACACCGGGGAGCTGTTTTTT.

The chain has TRBV20-1 and TRBJ2-7, with 9 bases that match TRBD1. The CDR3 is made up of 14 amino acids. Losses at the gene ends were 4 bases for V and 2 bases for J; bases not matched to a gene: 6. Germline assignment: CDR1 DFQATT and CDR2 SNEGSKA (reference sequence). CDR3 region: CSATRDRAPYEQYF. As DNA, the CDR3 is TGCAGTGCTACCCGGGACAGGGCACCCTACGAGCAGTACTTC.

The chain uses TRBV12-3 or TRBV12-4 and TRBJ1-2; TRBD1 might be the D (5 bases). CDR3 size: 13 residues. Between the trimmed V and J ends, which lost 7 bases and 2 bases, there was a span of 11 bases. For the CDR3, the DNA is TGTGCCAGCACCTGGGGGGAGAACTATGGCTACACCTTC. Translation gives CASTWGENYGYTF.

This clonotype was observed a few times. The CDR3, as DNA: TGCAGTGCTAGAGAGTGGAGGGGCCAAGATGAGCAGTTCTTC. Encoded protein: CSAREWRGQDEQFF. J is TRBJ2-1 and V is TRBV20-1; a possible D gene is TRBD2 (6 bases). Between the trimmed V and J ends, which lost 0 bases and 8 bases, there was a span of 14 bases. There are 14 residues in the CDR3. CDR1 DFQATT and CDR2 SNEGSKA come from the germline V gene (reference sequence).

This clonotype was detected a few times. The chain has TRBV15 and TRBJ2-2; 12 bases align to TRBD2. The CDR3 length is 16 residues. In germline, CDR1 is LNHNV, CDR2 YYDKDF (reference sequence). After removal of 5 bases from V and 5 bases from J, the junction contained 6 bases not matched to a gene. The CDR3 protein is CATSPTSGGGTGELFF. CDR3 DNA: TGTGCCACCAGCCCGACTAGCGGGGGCGGGACCGGGGAGCTGTTTTTT.

CDR3: CASSPPRVNTQYF. DNA of the CDR3: TGTGCCAGCAGCCCGCCCAGAGTGAATACGCAGTATTTT. V usage is TRBV7-6 and J usage is TRBJ2-3; D unclear. Deletions cut 5 bases from V and 7 bases from J, with 13 bases between. Germline assignment: CDR1 SGHVS and CDR2 FNYEAQ. The CDR3 contains 13 residues.

The J gene is TRBJ1-2, the V gene TRBV13; D perhaps matches TRBD1 (6 bases). The CDR3 has 18 amino acids. V dropped 0 bases and J dropped 3 bases, with 20 bases sitting between them. The germline V gene encodes CDR1 PRHDT and CDR2 FYEKMQ (reference sequence). The CDR3 region is CASSLGLREYREDYGYTF. CDR3 DNA sequence: TGTGCCAGCAGCTTAGGCCTCCGGGAGTACAGGGAGGACTATGGCTACACCTTC.

This clonotype was found many times. V gene TRBV27 combines with J gene TRBJ2-7, with 9 bases fitting TRBD2. The CDR3 extends over 16 amino acids. J gave up 3 bases and V 2 bases, and 8 bases lay outside the gene matches. CDR1 is MNHEY and CDR2 is SMNVEV in the germline V gene (reference sequence). The CDR3 here is CASSLSGGGVFYEQYF. CDR3 coding DNA: TGTGCCAGCAGTTTAAGTGGCGGGGGGGTTTTCTACGAGCAGTACTTC.

The sample holds a few counts of this clonotype. The rearrangement joins TRBV2 to TRBJ2-5; 7 nucleotides line up with TRBD1. The germline V gene encodes CDR1 SNHLY and CDR2 FYNNEI. V was pared by 6 bases and J by 5 bases, with 6 bases of the junction left unmatched. This CDR3 contains 13 residues. The CDR3 bases are TGTGCCAGCAGGGACAGGCGGCGGGAGACCCAGTACTTC. Its protein product is CASRDRRRETQYF. The whole variable domain, remainder taken from reference TRBV2 and TRBJ2-5, is EPEVTQTPSHQVTQMGQEVILRCVPISNHLYFYWYRQILGQKVEFLVSFYNNEISEKSEIFDDQFSVERPDGSNFTLKIRSTKLEDSAMYFCASRDRRRETQYFGPGTRLLVL.

This clonotype showed up just a few times. The V call is TRBV12-5, the J call TRBJ1-1; 7 bases are shared with TRBD1. The CDR3 is 15 residues long. Germline trimming cut 7 bases from V and 4 bases from J; bases unmatched to any gene: 12. Germline-derived CDR1 and CDR2 are LGHNT and FRNRAP. In nucleotides, the CDR3 is TGTGCTAGTGCCCCGACAGGGCTGGGTGGCACTGAAGCTTTCTTT. Its translation is CASAPTGLGGTEAFF. The variable domain in full, with the rest retrieved from reference TRBV12-5 and TRBJ1-1, is DARVTQTPRHKVTEMGQEVTMRCQPILGHNTVFWYRQTMMQGLELLAYFRNRAPLDDSGMPKDRFSAEMPDATLATLKIQPSEPRDSAVYFCASAPTGLGGTEAFFGQGTRLTVV.

This clonotype was observed a handful of times. The chain recombines TRBV28 with TRBJ2-4; the match to TRBD1 covers 8 bases. The CDR3 sequence is 16 residues long. The V and J ends lost 7 bases and 2 bases, in that order; junction bases with no gene match: 10. Germline V gene data show CDR1 as MDHEN and CDR2 as SYDVKM. CDR3 coding DNA: TGTGCCAGCACGAACCCAGGGGGCCAGTCCAAAAACATTCAGTACTTC. It translates to CASTNPGGQSKNIQYF.

This clonotype occurred a few times. The chain uses TRBV30 and TRBJ2-7; D unclear. With 1 base removed from V and 1 base from J, the gap between germline ends came to 8 bases. Per the germline V gene, CDR1 is GTSNPN and CDR2 is SVGIG (reference sequence). The CDR3 length is 13 residues. CDR3 bases: TGTGCCTGGAGTGAGGTTGGGTCCTACGAGCAGTACTTC. Residues: CAWSEVGSYEQYF.

This clonotype was seen repeatedly, ten times or more. The genes are TRBV20-1 and TRBJ2-1, with a tentative D call TRBD2 (6 bases). Trimming took 2 bases from V and 6 from J, leaving 14 bases between them. This CDR3 comprises 14 residues. In germline, CDR1 is DFQATT, CDR2 SNEGSKA (reference sequence). The CDR3 is CSARPRLVGNEQFF. CDR3 nucleotides: TGCAGTGCTAGACCTAGACTAGTAGGCAATGAGCAGTTCTTC.

This clonotype was recorded once. This chain joins TRBV5-6 and TRBJ2-2; D possibly corresponds to TRBD2 (5 bases). Germline CDR1 SGHDT, CDR2 YYEEEE. This CDR3 contains 16 residues. Deletions cut 4 bases from V and 4 bases from J, with 17 bases between. The CDR3 is CASSPRRSAGTGELFF. The CDR3 bases are TGTGCCAGCAGCCCAAGGAGGTCCGCTGGCACCGGGGAGCTGTTTTTT.

This clonotype was seen more than once but under ten times. V gene TRBV12-3 or TRBV12-4 combines with J gene TRBJ2-6; D unresolved. The CDR3 spans 17 residues. Trimming took off 1 base at V and 0 bases at J, with 10 bases between the two ends. The CDR3 loop is CASSLDWSSSGANVLTF. The CDR3 region has the DNA TGTGCCAGCAGTTTAGACTGGTCGAGCTCTGGGGCCAACGTCCTGACTTTC.

Ten or more counts support this clonotype. Compared with germline, one end of the junction differs, possibly owing to a read error. The chain recombines TRBV12-3 or TRBV12-4 with TRBJ2-3; D call uncertain. This CDR3 contains 11 residues. CDR3 region: CASRGTDTQYF. The CDR3 DNA follows: TGCGCCAGCAGAGGCACAGATACGCAGTATTTT.